The rows below give T cell receptor beta chains drawn from one sample of a study of T cell repertoires in cytomegalovirus infection. Each CDR3 protein gets one entry after TCRdb re-called the reads with MiXCR. This sample yields about 740,000 distinct CDR3 sequences, of which approximately 34% are seen a single time; 2.8% belongs to the top ten. The material sequenced was PBMCs. These receptor sequences come from a human donor in good health (CMV status not recorded). Some clones in this sample may be carry-over from other donors' samples. CDR3s include the opening cysteine and the closing phenylalanine or tryptophan. Each record gives: J gene, D gene, clone size, V gene, CDR3 DNA, CDR3 protein. D genes are given only for firm matches. Some rows mark clone size as missing; the rest say once, few, many or name a class of expanded clone.

TRBJ2-2	TRBD2	many	TRBV28	TGTGCCAGCAACGACCCTCTAGCGGGAGGGCCGTTCGGGGAGCTGTTTTTT	CASNDPLAGGPFGELFF
TRBJ1-2	NA	few	TRBV2	TGTGCCAGCAGTGATGACTATGGCTACACCTTC	CASSDDYGYTF
TRBJ1-2	TRBD1	NA	TRBV3-1	TGTGCCAGCAGCCATTCCGACAGGGGGCAGGTTGGCTACACCTTC	CASSHSDRGQVGYTF
TRBJ1-6	NA	few	TRBV6-8	TGTGCCAGCAGGGTGGGGCGATCACCCCTCCACTTT	CASRVGRSPLHF
TRBJ2-7	TRBD1	NA	TRBV29-1	TGCAGCGTTGAGACAGGGAGATCCTACGAGCAGTACTTC	CSVETGRSYEQYF
TRBJ1-6	NA	few	TRBV20-1	TGCAGTGCTACCGCAGGGAGCTCCTATAATTCACCCCTCCACTTT	CSATAGSSYNSPLHF
TRBJ1-5	TRBD1	NA	TRBV5-6	TGTGCCAGCAGCTTTGCCGGACAGGGGTATCAGCCCCAGCATTTT	CASSFAGQGYQPQHF
TRBJ2-4	NA	NA	TRBV11-2	TGTGCCAGCAGCTTAGCCGTAGTGGGGTTAGCTCAGTACTTC	CASSLAVVGLAQYF
TRBJ1-5	TRBD1	NA	TRBV27	TGTGCCAGCAGACCGGGACAGGGTAGCAATCAGCCCCAGCATTTT	CASRPGQGSNQPQHF
TRBJ1-5	NA	few	TRBV7-8	TGTGCCAGCACCGGGGGGGGGGGGAATCAGCCCCAGCATTTT	CASTGGGGNQPQHF
TRBJ2-1	NA	many	TRBV11-3	TGTGCCAGCAGCCCCGAAGGGGAGACATCCTACAATGAGCAGTTCTTC	CASSPEGETSYNEQFF
TRBJ1-3	TRBD1	few	TRBV12-3/TRBV12-4	TGTGCCAGCAGCATCCAGGGGGTCGAGGCTGGAAACACCATATATTTT	CASSIQGVEAGNTIYF
TRBJ2-7	TRBD1	NA	TRBV28	TGTGCCAGCAGCGGGACCGGGACAGGCTCCTACGAGCAGTACTTC	CASSGTGTGSYEQYF
TRBJ2-2	NA	few	TRBV24-1	TGTGCCACCAGTGATGCTGACAGCCACACCGGGGAGCTGTTTTTT	CATSDADSHTGELFF
TRBJ2-2	TRBD1	NA	TRBV28	TGTGCCAGCAGTTTCAGGGGGCGACTGAACACCGGGGAGCTGTTTTTT	CASSFRGRLNTGELFF
TRBJ2-1	NA	many	TRBV7-2	TGTGCCAGCAGCAAACAGGGTCTTGAGCAGTTCTTC	CASSKQGLEQFF
TRBJ2-7	TRBD2	few	TRBV7-4	TGTGCCAGCAGCTTCGGTAGCGGGAGGGCCGACGATTACGAGCAGTACTTC	CASSFGSGRADDYEQYF
TRBJ1-2	NA	few	TRBV7-9	TGTGCCAGCACCCCGATGAAGGGGGGCTACACCTTC	CASTPMKGGYTF
TRBJ2-3	TRBD2	NA	TRBV5-6	TGTGCCAGCAGCTTGGAGGGGGAGCGGGGGGGCCCAGATACGCAGTATTTT	CASSLEGERGGPDTQYF
TRBJ1-2	NA	many	TRBV7-2	TGTGCCAGCAGCCCCCGGCACGGCTACTATGGCTACACCTTC	CASSPRHGYYGYTF
TRBJ1-5	TRBD1	many	TRBV7-8	TGTGCCAGCAGCTTCTTCGGACAGGCAAATCAGCCCCAGCATTTT	CASSFFGQANQPQHF
TRBJ2-1	TRBD1	NA	TRBV28	TGTGCCAGCAGTTCCCCTCCCGGACAGGGGAGGAATGAGCAGTTCTTC	CASSSPPGQGRNEQFF
TRBJ1-1	NA	NA	TRBV7-9	TGTGCCAGAAGCTTAGAGTGGAGGCCTGAATCTTTCTTT	CARSLEWRPESFF
TRBJ2-3	NA	NA	TRBV2	TGTGCCAGCAGCAATGGGGATACGCAGTATTTT	CASSNGDTQYF
TRBJ1-5	TRBD1	NA	TRBV6-1	TGTGCCAGCGGGTCGAGGACAGGGGGGTCGAATCAGCCCCAGCATTTT	CASGSRTGGSNQPQHF
TRBJ1-6	NA	few	TRBV28	TGTGCCACCCTCGCCGGGACACAAAGCTCACCCCTCCACTTT	CATLAGTQSSPLHF
TRBJ2-2	NA	NA	TRBV2	TGTGCCAGCAGTGACGTACGCTTGGGAGCAGTATACACCGGGGAGCTGTTTTTT	CASSDVRLGAVYTGELFF
TRBJ1-5	NA	NA	TRBV3-1	TGTGCCAGCAGCCAAGATCGCCCCGGGGGAAGCAATCAGCCCCAGCATTTT	CASSQDRPGGSNQPQHF
TRBJ2-1	TRBD2	NA	TRBV25-1	TGTGCCAGCAGGACTAGCGGGAGGGGCTATGAGCAGTTCTTC	CASRTSGRGYEQFF
TRBJ2-1	NA	few	TRBV7-8	TGTGCCAGCAGCTTACTAGCATTTGAGCAGTTCTTC	CASSLLAFEQFF
TRBJ1-2	NA	few	TRBV19	TGTGCCAGTAGCGCCCCGGGGCAGAGACACTATGGCTACACCTTC	CASSAPGQRHYGYTF
TRBJ2-3	TRBD2	NA	TRBV6-1	TGTGCCAGCAGTGTGACTAGCGGGGGGTTTGATACGCAGTATTTT	CASSVTSGGFDTQYF
TRBJ2-5	NA	many	TRBV4-1	TGCGCCAGCAGCGACCTCACGCAGGGAGAGACCCAGTACTTC	CASSDLTQGETQYF
TRBJ2-1	TRBD1	few	TRBV3-1	TGTGCCAGCAGCCAAATAGGACAGGGGGCTAGCAAGCAGTTCTTC	CASSQIGQGASKQFF
TRBJ2-7	TRBD2	few	TRBV7-9	TGTGCCAGCAGCCCCCGAGTCCGTGGGGGGGCCTACGAGCAGTACTTC	CASSPRVRGGAYEQYF
TRBJ2-5	TRBD2	NA	TRBV27	TGTGCCAGCGGCAAAGCGGGAGCGACCCAGTACTTC	CASGKAGATQYF
TRBJ2-7	TRBD1	NA	TRBV7-2	TGTGCCAGCAGCGACGGGACAGGGAACGGCGAGCAGTACTTC	CASSDGTGNGEQYF